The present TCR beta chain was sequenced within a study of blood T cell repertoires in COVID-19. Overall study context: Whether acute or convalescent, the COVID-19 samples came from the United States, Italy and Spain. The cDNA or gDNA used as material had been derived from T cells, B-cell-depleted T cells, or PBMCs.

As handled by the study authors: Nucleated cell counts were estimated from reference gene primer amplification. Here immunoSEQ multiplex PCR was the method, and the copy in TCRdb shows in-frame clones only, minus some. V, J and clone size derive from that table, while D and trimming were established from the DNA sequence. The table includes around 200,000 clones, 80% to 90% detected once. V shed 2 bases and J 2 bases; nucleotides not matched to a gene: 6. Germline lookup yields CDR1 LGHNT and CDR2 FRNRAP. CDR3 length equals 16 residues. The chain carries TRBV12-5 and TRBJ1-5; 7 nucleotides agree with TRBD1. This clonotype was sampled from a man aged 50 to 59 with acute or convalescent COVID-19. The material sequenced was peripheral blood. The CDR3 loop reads CASGLWRGTGNQPQHF. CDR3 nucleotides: TGTGCTAGTGGTTTGTGGAGGGGGACAGGCAATCAGCCCCAGCATTTT.